A single sample gave rise to the 23 T cell receptor beta chains below, sequenced in a study of T cell repertoires in aging, cancer and after chemotherapy. TCR beta rearrangements were amplified from peripheral blood genomic DNA. TRB rearrangements spanning V, D and J were amplified using mixed TRB-A/B primers. A single record per CDR3 protein comes from TCRdb applying MiXCR to the multiplex PCR reads. Of 6,000 to 9,500 distinct CDR3 sequences listed, about 35% were seen once; the top ten hold around 5%. Sequencing input: blood. These receptors originate from a human donor in good health.

This chain uses TRBV27 with TRBJ2-7, with 9 bases matching TRBD2. Trimming cost V 6 bases and J 0 bases; bases outside gene matches: 12. The germline CDR1 and CDR2 sequences are MNHEY and SMNVEV (reference sequence). The CDR3 has 17 residues. The CDR3 spells CASSLNPRREGSYEQYF. In DNA form, the CDR3 reads TGTGCCAGCAGCCTTAACCCCCGGCGGGAGGGCTCCTACGAGCAGTACTTC.

Sample share makes this clonotype medium-sized. This chain uses TRBV6-5 with TRBJ2-7; a possible D gene is TRBD1 (6 bases). V was clipped by 3 bases and J by 2 bases, with 11 bases between them. The CDR3 consists of 14 residues. Germline CDR1 and CDR2: MNHEY and SVGAGI. In DNA, the CDR3 is TGTGCCAGCAGTTATCGAGAGGGGGCCTACGAGCAGTACTTC. Its protein is CASSYREGAYEQYF.

This chain links TRBV4-2 with TRBJ2-3, with D possibly matching TRBD1 (6 bases). V was pared by 1 base and J by 1 base, with 15 bases between. The germline CDR1 and CDR2 sequences are LGHNA and YNFKEQ. CDR3 length equals 17 residues. DNA of the CDR3: TGTGCCAGCAGCCAAGGCACCTCGGACAGTCGCACAGATACGCAGTATTTT. It codes for CASSQGTSDSRTDTQYF.

This rearrangement joins TRBV6-5 to TRBJ1-4; 9 bases align to TRBD1. Germline-derived CDR1 and CDR2 are MNHEY and SVGAGI. The ends lost 6 bases at V and 8 bases at J; junction bases unmatched: 13. The length of the CDR3 is 16 residues. The CDR3 protein is CASRELGTGKAEKLFF. The CDR3 DNA is TGTGCCAGCAGAGAACTTGGGACAGGGAAGGCGGAAAAACTGTTTTTT.

This clonotype was seen a few times. The CDR3 DNA reads as TGCAGCGTTGAAAGGGGACAGGGAAATGAGCAGTTCTTC. Translating gives CSVERGQGNEQFF. The V and J genes are TRBV29-1 and TRBJ2-1, with TRBD1 identical over 9 bases. This CDR3 has 13 amino acids. Looked up from germline, CDR1 is SQVTM and CDR2 is ANQGSEA. V lost 2 bases and J lost 7; bases outside the gene matches: 3.

The chain uses TRBV6-2 or TRBV6-3 and TRBJ2-3; either TRBD1 or TRBD2 may fit D (6 bases each). Trimming pared 6 bases from V and 0 bases from J, leaving 19 bases between. The CDR3 is 17 residues long. CDR1 MNHEY and CDR2 SVGEGT come from the germline V gene. The CDR3 nucleotides read TGTGCCAGCAGCTTAAGGGGGGTCGGTTCTAGCACAGATACGCAGTATTTT. Residues: CASSLRGVGSSTDTQYF.

Judged by abundance, this clonotype is medium-sized (0.01 to 0.1%). CDR3 in DNA: TGTGCCACCACCCGGGAGGTTACCTACAATGAGCAGTTCTTC. It codes for CATTREVTYNEQFF. J is TRBJ2-1 and V is TRBV15; 7 bases map to TRBD2. CDR3 length: 14 residues. CDR1 is LNHNV and CDR2 is YYDKDF in the germline V gene (reference sequence). The ends lost 7 bases at V and 2 bases at J; junction bases unmatched: 5.

Concerning this clonotype: Since a much larger clone is just one base distant, this may be a read error. The V and J genes are TRBV29-1 and TRBJ2-1; 9 bases match TRBD1. The V gene end was trimmed by 4 bases and the J gene end by 10 bases; junction bases not matched to a gene: 8. Germline CDR1 and CDR2: SQVTM and ANQGSEA. The CDR3 loop spans 13 amino acids. CDR3 DNA: TGCAGCGTTGGGACAGGGGAGGGCTACGAGCAGTTCTTC. It yields the protein CSVGTGEGYEQFF.

CDR3 sequence reads: CSVGTGSNQPQHF. The CDR3 DNA reads as TGCAGCGTTGGTACAGGGAGCAATCAGCCCCAGCATTTT. This chain uses TRBV29-1 with TRBJ1-5; a weak D match, TRBD1 (6 bases). The CDR3 runs 13 residues. The germline V gene has CDR1 SQVTM and CDR2 ANQGSEA. Between the trimmed V and J ends, which lost 4 bases and 1 base, there was a span of 8 bases.

The chain employs TRBV28 and TRBJ2-2, with 8 positions matching TRBD2. The J segment lost 3 bases and the V segment lost 5 bases, leaving 11 bases of the junction unmatched. The germline gives CDR1 MDHEN, CDR2 SYDVKM. The CDR3 runs to 17 residues. Here the CDR3 reads CASSLYGSGSHTGELFF. In nucleotides, the CDR3 is TGTGCCAGCAGTCTATATGGGAGCGGGAGTCACACCGGGGAGCTGTTTTTT.

To note about this clonotype: A single base separates this from a much larger clone, so it may be a read error. The chain employs TRBV19 and TRBJ2-3, with D tentatively TRBD1 or TRBD2 (5 bases each). V was clipped by 3 bases and J by 10 bases, with 17 bases between them. The CDR3 loop spans 14 amino acids. The germline CDR1 and CDR2 sequences are LNHDA and SQIVND (reference sequence). This chain's CDR3 is CASSIGLTRGAQYF. DNA for the CDR3: TGTGCCAGTAGTATTGGGCTTACTCGAGGGGCGCAGTATTTT.

Only one count was recorded for this clonotype. The chain has TRBV4-3 and TRBJ1-3; D gene unclear. CDR1 and CDR2 from the germline V gene are LGHNA and YSLEER. CDR3 length: 17 amino acids. V gave up 0 bases and J gave up 0 bases, with 12 bases separating them. CDR3 amino acids: CASSQDRAAVSGNTIYF. DNA for the CDR3: TGCGCCAGCAGCCAAGATCGGGCGGCAGTCTCTGGAAACACCATATATTTT.

V gene TRBV18 combines with J gene TRBJ2-7, with 8 bases identical to TRBD1. The CDR3 runs 15 residues. J gave up 5 bases and V 3 bases, and 9 bases lay outside the gene matches. The germline gives CDR1 KGHSH, CDR2 LQKENI. The CDR3 protein is CASSPPGQGAHEQYF. CDR3 bases: TGTGCCAGCTCACCTCCAGGCCAGGGGGCCCACGAGCAGTACTTC.

In this sample, this clonotype turned up once. The chain recombines TRBV29-1 with TRBJ2-7; perhaps D is TRBD1 or TRBD2 (6 bases each). The CDR3 is made up of 13 amino acids. Per the germline V gene, CDR1 is SQVTM and CDR2 is ANQGSEA. Trimming took off 6 bases at V and 0 bases at J, with 12 bases between the two ends. The CDR3 reads CSVLADSSYEQYF. CDR3 DNA sequence: TGCAGCGTCTTAGCGGACAGCTCCTACGAGCAGTACTTC.

This sequence joins TRBV12-3 or TRBV12-4 and TRBJ2-7; D call uncertain. The CDR3 consists of 13 residues. V was clipped by 8 bases and J by 3 bases, with 14 bases between them. The CDR3 coding sequence is TGTGCCAGCTCTGACACCTTTGACTACGAGCAGTACTTC. Its protein is CASSDTFDYEQYF.

This chain links TRBV19 with TRBJ1-2; D unresolved. This CDR3 has 13 residues. CDR1 is LNHDA, CDR2 SQIVND, per germline (reference sequence). Trimming removed 3 bases from V and 4 bases from J, with 9 bases in between. CDR3 sequence: CASSMWTPYGYTF. CDR3 DNA sequence: TGTGCCAGTAGTATGTGGACCCCCTATGGCTACACCTTC. The full variable domain, rest sourced from reference TRBV19 and TRBJ1-2, is DGGITQSPKYLFRKEGQNVTLSCEQNLNHDAMYWYRQDPGQGLRLIYYSQIVNDFQKGDIAEGYSVSREKKESFPLTVTSAQKNPTAFYLCASSMWTPYGYTFGSGTRLTVV.

This clonotype was observed a few times. The rearrangement joins TRBV19 to TRBJ2-1; 11 positions agree with TRBD2. Losses at the gene ends were 5 bases for V and 4 bases for J; bases not matched to a gene: 16. Per the germline V gene, CDR1 is LNHDA and CDR2 is SQIVND (reference sequence). The CDR3 is made up of 19 amino acids. The CDR3: CASSSRPNIAGGLYNEQFF. The DNA of the CDR3 is TGTGCCAGTAGTTCACGCCCCAACATAGCGGGGGGGCTATACAATGAGCAGTTCTTC.

The V and J genes are TRBV7-2 and TRBJ2-3; D not certain. V was trimmed by 3 bases and J by 3 bases, leaving 10 bases between them. The CDR3 covers 14 residues. Germline assignment: CDR1 SGHTA and CDR2 FQGNSA. CDR3 loop: CASSLLYSTDTQYF. The DNA for the CDR3 is TGTGCCAGCAGCTTGCTCTACAGTACAGATACGCAGTATTTT. Based on the CDR3 plus reference TRBV7-2 and TRBJ2-3, the full variable domain is GAGVSQSPSNKVTEKGKDVELRCDPISGHTALYWYRQSLGQGLEFLIYFQGNSAPDKSGLPSDRFSAERTGGSVSTLTIQRTQQEDSAVYLCASSLLYSTDTQYFGPGTRLTVL.

The V call is TRBV4-3, the J call TRBJ2-7, with D perhaps TRBD2 (5 bases). Germline CDR1 and CDR2: LGHNA and YSLEER. V was pared by 1 base and J by 4 bases, with 14 bases between. This CDR3 comprises 15 residues. CDR3 sequence reads: CASSQGRGERYEQYF. The CDR3 nucleotides are TGCGCCAGCAGCCAAGGGCGTGGGGAGCGGTACGAGCAGTACTTC.

This clonotype has just one count. Mismatch with germline at one junction end may stem from a read error. V is TRBV18 and J is TRBJ1-4; TRBD1 matches at 8 bases. Germline loops: CDR1 KGHSH, CDR2 LQKENI. This CDR3 has 15 residues. The CDR3 DNA reads as TGTGCCAGCTCACCGGACAGGGCAACTAATAAAAAACTGTTTTTT. Protein: CASSPDRATNKKLFF. Variable domain in full (rest from reference TRBV18 and TRBJ1-4): NAGVMQNPRHLVRRRGQEARLRCSPMKGHSHVYWYRQLPEEGLKFMVYLQKENIIDESGMPKERFSAEFPKEGPSILRIQQVVRGDSAAYFCASSPDRATNKKLFFGSGTQLSVL.

In the case of this clonotype: This may come from a read error, since a much larger clone is one base off. This sequence joins TRBV29-1 and TRBJ2-3; 9 bases are a match to TRBD2. In germline, CDR1 is SQVTM, CDR2 ANQGSEA. The CDR3 has 17 residues. In nucleotides, the CDR3 is TGCAGCGTGGAGGACAGTTTAGCGGGAGCCGTCACATATACGCAGTATTTT. Protein product: CSVEDSLAGAVTYTQYF.

The chain couples TRBV15 to TRBJ2-1; D possibly corresponds to TRBD2 (6 bases). The V gene's germline CDR1 is LNHNV and CDR2 YYDKDF (reference sequence). This CDR3 region has 11 residues. Trimming took 6 bases from V and 14 from J, leaving 14 bases between them. CDR3 loop: CATSKGGWKFF. The CDR3 DNA reads as TGTGCCACCAGTAAGGGAGGTTGGAAGTTCTTC.

The genes are TRBV20-1 and TRBJ2-5; 8 nucleotides match TRBD2. This CDR3 has 15 amino acids. J was trimmed by 5 bases and V by 6 bases; bases with no gene match: 14. Germline loops: CDR1 DFQATT, CDR2 SNEGSKA (reference sequence). CDR3 loop: CSAPRKREFGETQYF. In nucleotides, the CDR3 is TGCAGTGCACCGAGGAAGCGGGAGTTTGGGGAGACCCAGTACTTC.